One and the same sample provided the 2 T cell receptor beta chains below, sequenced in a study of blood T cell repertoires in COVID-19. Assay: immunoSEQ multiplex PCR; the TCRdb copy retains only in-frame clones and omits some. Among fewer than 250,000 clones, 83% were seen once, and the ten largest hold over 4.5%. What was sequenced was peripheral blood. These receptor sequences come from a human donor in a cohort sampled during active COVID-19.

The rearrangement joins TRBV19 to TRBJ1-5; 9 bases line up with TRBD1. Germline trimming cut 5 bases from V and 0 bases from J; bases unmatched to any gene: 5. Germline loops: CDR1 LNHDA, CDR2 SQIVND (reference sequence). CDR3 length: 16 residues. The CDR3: CASSAMDRGSNQPQHF. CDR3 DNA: TGTGCCAGTAGTGCAATGGACAGGGGTAGCAATCAGCCCCAGCATTTT.

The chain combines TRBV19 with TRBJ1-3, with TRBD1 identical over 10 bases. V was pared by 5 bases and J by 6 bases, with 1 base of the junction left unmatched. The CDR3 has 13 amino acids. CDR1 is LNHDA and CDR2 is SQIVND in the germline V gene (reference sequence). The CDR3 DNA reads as TGTGCCAGTAGTGGGACAGGGGAAAACACCATATATTTT. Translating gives CASSGTGENTIYF.